This T cell receptor (beta chain) was captured in a study of cytomegalovirus exposure and HLA in healthy donors. In its sample, this clone was seen a few times. Antigen: not known. PCR primers comprised 60 Vbeta and 13 Jbeta primers. Sequencing was performed with immunoSEQ multiplex PCR; in TCRdb, only in-frame clones are kept and a portion is missing. The profile shows 85,000 to 100,000 clones, roughly three fifths of them singletons. Overall study findings and caveats: The authors assumed roughly uniform sequencing depth across donors for presence/absence analyses.

The germline V gene encodes CDR1 KGHSH and CDR2 LQKENI. This CDR3 has 18 amino acids. Trimming shortened V by 2 bases and J by 2 bases, and 21 bases separated the two germline ends. This receptor was identified in a woman aged 30 to 39 in good health and CMV-seronegative. Input material: PBMCs. The gene calls are TRBV18 and TRBJ1-2; the D gene is possibly TRBD1 (6 bases). The CDR3 loop is CASSPGAGTPTGNYGYTF. CDR3 in DNA: TGTGCCAGCTCACCAGGGGCCGGGACACCTACGGGCAACTATGGCTACACCTTC.